This TCR beta chain was sequenced during a study of blood T cell repertoires in COVID-19. Germline assignment: CDR1 SGDLS and CDR2 YYNGEE. With 3 bases clipped from V and 0 bases from J, the junction kept 6 bases outside the gene matches. The CDR3 contains 16 residues. The repertoire was sequenced with immunoSEQ multiplex PCR; TCRdb's copy has only in-frame clones and lacks some. The table includes nearly 300,000 clones, approximately 90% detected once. Sequencing used peripheral blood. This chain joins TRBV9 and TRBJ2-1, with TRBD1 identical over 7 bases. This TCR was recovered from a woman in her twenties or thirties who had recovered from COVID-19. DNA of the CDR3: TGTGCCAGCAGCGCTCAGGGACAGAACTCCTACAATGAGCAGTTCTTC. Translating gives CASSAQGQNSYNEQFF.